The rows below give T cell receptor beta chains drawn from one sample of a study of blood T cells in healthy people across ages. MiXCR, run by TCRdb on the 5' RACE reads, gives a single entry per CDR3 protein. The sample yields some 640,000 distinct CDR3 sequences, 25% to 30% seen once. Sequencing was performed on blood. The receptors come from an elderly woman in good health. Each CDR3 is given with its conserved first and last residue. The D gene is left open where the match is weak. The size field is filled for only some rows; it gives once, few, many or a size class.

V: TRBV5-1
J: TRBJ1-5
D: .
size: .
DNA: TGCGCCAGCAGCTTGGGATCGCTTAGCAATCAGCCCCGGCATTTT
CDR3: CASSLGSLSNQPRHF

V: TRBV20-1
J: TRBJ2-7
D: .
size: .
DNA: TGCAGTGCCACAAAGACAGTTAGCTCCTACGAGCAGTACTTC
CDR3: CSATKTVSSYEQYF

V: TRBV5-1
J: TRBJ2-2
D: .
size: .
DNA: TGCGCCAGCCGGGAGTCGAACACCGGGGAGCTGTTTTTT
CDR3: CASRESNTGELFF

V: TRBV29-1
J: TRBJ1-2
D: TRBD1
size: .
DNA: TGCAGCGCCTACTCGACAGGGTTTGACTATGGCTACACCTTC
CDR3: CSAYSTGFDYGYTF

V: TRBV2
J: TRBJ1-2
D: .
size: .
DNA: TGTGCCAGCAGTGAAATTGACACCCACTACTATGGCTACACCTTC
CDR3: CASSEIDTHYYGYTF

V: TRBV4-1
J: TRBJ1-2
D: .
size: .
DNA: TGCGCCAGCAGCCAAAGGGGACCGTCTAACTATGGCTACACCTTC
CDR3: CASSQRGPSNYGYTF

V: TRBV20-1
J: TRBJ1-6
D: TRBD1
size: .
DNA: TGCAGTGCTAGAGATCGACAATCGGGACAGGGAGCCTCACCCCTCCACTTT
CDR3: CSARDRQSGQGASPLHF

V: TRBV2
J: TRBJ2-1
D: .
size: many
DNA: TGTGCCAGCAGTGGCTTAATTCGGTCCTACAATGAGCAGTTCTTC
CDR3: CASSGLIRSYNEQFF

V: TRBV2
J: TRBJ1-5
D: .
size: many
DNA: TGTGCCAGTGGGGAGGGGCGGCAGCCCCAGCATTTT
CDR3: CASGEGRQPQHF

V: TRBV20-1
J: TRBJ2-7
D: TRBD2
size: few
DNA: TGCAGTGCTCCGATGCGGGGAGGGTACGAGCAGTACTTC
CDR3: CSAPMRGGYEQYF

V: TRBV9
J: TRBJ2-1
D: .
size: many
DNA: TGTGCCAGCAGCGAAAGCGGAAGCAATGAGCAGTTCTTC
CDR3: CASSESGSNEQFF

V: TRBV6-5
J: TRBJ1-1
D: .
size: .
DNA: TGTGCCAGCAGTTACTCGGGGGGTGCTTTCTTT
CDR3: CASSYSGGAFF

V: TRBV5-8
J: TRBJ2-1
D: TRBD2
size: .
DNA: TGTGCCAGCAGCTTTCGGGGGGTCTCCTACAATGAGCAGTTCTTC
CDR3: CASSFRGVSYNEQFF

V: TRBV3-1
J: TRBJ2-7
D: TRBD2
size: .
DNA: TGTGCCAGCAGCCAAGGTAGCGGGGACCCAACGGAGCAGTACTTC
CDR3: CASSQGSGDPTEQYF

V: TRBV12-3/TRBV12-4
J: TRBJ2-7
D: .
size: many
DNA: TGTGCCAGCAGTTTAGGACACTCGAGCTCCTACGAGCAGTACTTC
CDR3: CASSLGHSSSYEQYF

V: TRBV25-1
J: TRBJ1-2
D: .
size: many
DNA: TGTGCCAGCAGAGGGGAGGGCTATGGCTACACCTTC
CDR3: CASRGEGYGYTF

V: TRBV5-1
J: TRBJ2-7
D: TRBD1
size: .
DNA: TGCGCCAGCAGCTTGCCCCGACAGGGCTCAAGGACGAATGAGCAGTACTTC
CDR3: CASSLPRQGSRTNEQYF

V: TRBV28
J: TRBJ1-1
D: TRBD1
size: few
DNA: TGTGCCAGCAGTCCGGACAGGAGGAACACTGAAGCTTTCTTT
CDR3: CASSPDRRNTEAFF

V: TRBV2
J: TRBJ2-7
D: .
size: many
DNA: TGTGCCAGCAAATATGAGGGCAGCACCTACGAGCAGTACTTC
CDR3: CASKYEGSTYEQYF

V: TRBV5-1
J: TRBJ1-6
D: .
size: few
DNA: TGCGCCAGCAGCTTGGAGGGGGGGATAGGTAATTCACCCCTCCACTTT
CDR3: CASSLEGGIGNSPLHF

V: TRBV7-9
J: TRBJ2-3
D: .
size: few
DNA: TGTGCCAGCAGCGCCGACGGACGCGCAGATACGCAGTATTTT
CDR3: CASSADGRADTQYF

V: TRBV28
J: TRBJ1-5
D: TRBD1
size: .
DNA: TGTGCCAGCAATCAACAGGGGGCGCGATGGGGTAGCAATCAGCCCCAGCATTTT
CDR3: CASNQQGARWGSNQPQHF

V: TRBV6-2/TRBV6-3
J: TRBJ2-7
D: TRBD2
size: many
DNA: TGTGCCAGCAGTTATATGGAGACTAGCGGGGGGGCCCTCCACGAGCAGTACTTC
CDR3: CASSYMETSGGALHEQYF

V: TRBV2
J: TRBJ2-1
D: TRBD2
size: .
DNA: TGTGCCAGCAAGGCTAGCGGGGGGGCCTATGAGCAGTTCTTC
CDR3: CASKASGGAYEQFF

V: TRBV6-5
J: TRBJ2-3
D: .
size: many
DNA: TGTGCCAGCACTAGAGCCGGCACAGATACGCAGTATTTT
CDR3: CASTRAGTDTQYF

V: TRBV10-3
J: TRBJ1-1
D: .
size: many
DNA: TGTGCCATCAGTGATGGGCAGCTGAACACTGAAGCTTTCTTT
CDR3: CAISDGQLNTEAFF

V: TRBV5-5
J: TRBJ2-1
D: .
size: .
DNA: TGTGCCAGCAGCTCATCAGGGTGGTCCTACAATGAGCAGTTCTTC
CDR3: CASSSSGWSYNEQFF